This entry lists 19 T cell receptor beta chains sequenced from one sample in a study of cytomegalovirus exposure and HLA in healthy donors (dated by TCRdb to about 2017). Library construction relied on the immunoSEQ multiplex PCR assay. For the multiplex PCR, a mixture combining 60 forward primers for TCR Vbeta segments and 13 reverse primers for TCR Jbeta segments was used. The table comes from immuneACCESS by way of TCRdb, which keeps in-frame sequences with V and J called. Part of the clones is missing from these tables; in studies checked, under half for an unresolved V gene and the rest for unknown reasons. This sample's listing comprises tens of thousands of clones. 12% of the sample is held by the ten biggest clonotypes. What was sequenced was PBMCs. These receptor sequences come from a woman under 40 in good health and CMV-seropositive.

This chain links TRBV2 with TRBJ2-7; possibly TRBD2 for D (5 bases). The V and J ends lost 8 bases and 3 bases respectively, with 20 bases between them. The CDR3 consists of 15 residues. Germline V lookup: CDR1 SNHLY, CDR2 FYNNEI. The CDR3 spells CASLPGSATSYEQYF. The CDR3 nucleotides read TGTGCCAGCCTTCCGGGGAGCGCGACCAGCTACGAGCAGTACTTC.

The V and J genes are TRBV18 and TRBJ1-2; TRBD1 aligns across 8 bases. J was trimmed by 6 bases and V by 3 bases; bases with no gene match: 6. Germline CDR1 and CDR2: KGHSH and LQKENI. There are 14 residues in the CDR3. The CDR3 reads CASSPRGQGDGYTF. CDR3 DNA sequence: TGTGCCAGCTCACCGCGTGGACAGGGTGATGGCTACACCTTC.

This rearrangement joins TRBV9 to TRBJ1-1; unclear D gene. The CDR3 covers 15 residues. The V and J ends lost 4 bases and 0 bases respectively, with 13 bases between them. Looked up from germline, CDR1 is SGDLS and CDR2 is YYNGEE. Here the CDR3 DNA reads TGTGCCAGCAGCCCATCGCCGGTGATGAACACTGAAGCTTTCTTT. Translated: CASSPSPVMNTEAFF. The variable domain in full, with the rest retrieved from reference TRBV9 and TRBJ1-1, is DSGVTQTPKHLITATGQRVTLRCSPRSGDLSVYWYQQSLDQGLQFLIQYYNGEERAKGNILERFSAQQFPDLHSELNLSSLELGDSALYFCASSPSPVMNTEAFFGQGTRLTVV.

The J gene is TRBJ1-5, the V gene TRBV15, with 12 bases that match TRBD1. Per germline, CDR1 LNHNV and CDR2 YYDKDF (reference sequence). With 3 bases clipped from V and 2 bases from J, the junction kept 11 bases outside the gene matches. There are 19 residues in the CDR3. The chain's CDR3 is CATSSDRDRGRGGNQPQHF. As DNA, the CDR3 is TGTGCCACCAGCAGTGACCGGGACAGGGGGCGAGGGGGCAATCAGCCCCAGCATTTT.

The chain is built from TRBV28 and TRBJ1-5; D not certain. Germline V gene data show CDR1 as MDHEN and CDR2 as SYDVKM. This CDR3 region has 11 residues. The ends were cut back, 4 bases at V and 5 bases at J, with 3 bases in the middle. DNA for the CDR3: TGTGCCAGCAGTTCTTATCAGCCCCAGCATTTT. Amino acid sequence: CASSSYQPQHF.

V gene TRBV7-2 combines with J gene TRBJ2-2, with TRBD1 matching over 7 bases. Germline values: CDR1 SGHTA, CDR2 FQGNSA. The CDR3 has 17 residues. After removal of 0 bases from V and 5 bases from J, the junction contained 9 bases not matched to a gene. Here the CDR3 reads CASSLATSGTVTGELFF. CDR3 nucleotides: TGTGCCAGCAGCTTAGCCACCTCCGGGACAGTGACCGGGGAGCTGTTTTTT.

The V call is TRBV30, the J call TRBJ2-1; TRBD2 aligns across 15 bases. V was pared by 2 bases and J by 5 bases, with 13 bases of the junction left unmatched. CDR1 is GTSNPN, CDR2 SVGIG, per germline (reference sequence). The CDR3 totals 19 residues. In nucleotides, the CDR3 is TGTGCCTGGAGTTTACCCGGGACTAGCGGGGGGCGCTTAGACAATGAGCAGTTCTTC. The encoded protein is CAWSLPGTSGGRLDNEQFF. Full variable domain (outside the CDR3, taken from reference TRBV30 and TRBJ2-1): SQTIHQWPATLVQPVGSPLSLECTVEGTSNPNLYWYRQAAGRGLQLLFYSVGIGQISSEVPQNLSASRPQDRQFILSSKKLLLSDSGFYLCAWSLPGTSGGRLDNEQFFGPGTRLTVL.

This sequence joins TRBV9 and TRBJ2-1; 9 bases match TRBD2. The CDR3 spans 18 residues. Unmatched junction bases numbered 12, after V lost 0 bases and J lost 5 bases. Germline lookup yields CDR1 SGDLS and CDR2 YYNGEE. The CDR3 bases are TGTGCCAGCAGCGTAGTTGCGGGAGGGCCCGGGACTGACAATGAGCAGTTCTTC. Amino acids: CASSVVAGGPGTDNEQFF. Complete variable domain (other parts from reference TRBV9 and TRBJ2-1): DSGVTQTPKHLITATGQRVTLRCSPRSGDLSVYWYQQSLDQGLQFLIQYYNGEERAKGNILERFSAQQFPDLHSELNLSSLELGDSALYFCASSVVAGGPGTDNEQFFGPGTRLTVL.

CDR3 DNA sequence: TGCGCCAGCAGCCTAGCCGGGACAGGGCCCTACGAGCAGTACTTC. Its protein product is CASSLAGTGPYEQYF. The V gene is TRBV4-1, the J gene TRBJ2-7; the match to TRBD1 covers 9 bases. V was clipped by 4 bases and J by 2 bases; unmatched bases: 6. Germline V lookup: CDR1 MGHRA, CDR2 YSYEKL. CDR3 length: 15 residues.

The chain has TRBV29-1 and TRBJ2-1; 8 bases align to TRBD2. This CDR3 has 12 residues. Looked up from germline, CDR1 is SQVTM and CDR2 is ANQGSEA. The V gene end was trimmed by 6 bases and the J gene end by 5 bases; junction bases not matched to a gene: 3. Here the CDR3 DNA reads TGCAGCGTGAGCGGGGGCGACAATGAGCAGTTCTTC. Translated: CSVSGGDNEQFF.

The rearrangement links TRBV7-9 to TRBJ1-1; the match to TRBD1 covers 7 bases. The CDR3 is made up of 17 amino acids. Germline V lookup: CDR1 SEHNR, CDR2 FQNEAQ (reference sequence). With 6 bases clipped from V and 1 base from J, the junction kept 14 bases outside the gene matches. CDR3 DNA sequence: TGTGCCAGCAGGACAACAGGGGTATTTATTGGGAACACTGAAGCTTTCTTT. This translates into CASRTTGVFIGNTEAFF.

J is TRBJ2-1 and V is TRBV18, with D possibly being TRBD2 (6 bases). V lost 1 base to trimming and J lost 6 bases, with 16 bases between them. CDR1 is KGHSH and CDR2 is LQKENI in the germline V gene. This CDR3 is built from 16 residues. Here the CDR3 DNA reads TGTGCCAGCTCACCACTTGGCGGGGAGGTCGCCAATGAGCAGTTCTTC. Protein sequence: CASSPLGGEVANEQFF.

V gene TRBV25-1 combines with J gene TRBJ2-5, with D possibly being TRBD2 (7 bases). Germline loops: CDR1 MGHDK, CDR2 SYGVNS. CDR3 length: 17 residues. V was pared by 6 bases and J by 5 bases, with 25 bases between. The CDR3 DNA reads TGTGCCAGCAGCCCAACAAGGGGGGGACCCAAGGTGGAGACCCAGTACTTC. The encoded protein is CASSPTRGGPKVETQYF.

V usage is TRBV28 and J usage is TRBJ2-1; 9 nucleotides line up with TRBD1. The junction had 18 bases not matched to a gene; V was cut back by 5 bases and J by 7 bases. Germline CDR1 reads MDHEN; CDR2 reads SYDVKM. The CDR3 is made up of 18 amino acids. The CDR3 sequence: CASSPHVRDREIDNEQFF. CDR3 nucleotide sequence: TGTGCCAGCAGTCCCCACGTCCGGGACAGGGAGATAGATAATGAGCAGTTCTTC. Together with reference TRBV28 and TRBJ2-1, the CDR3 gives the full variable domain: DVKVTQSSRYLVKRTGEKVFLECVQDMDHENMFWYRQDPGLGLRLIYFSYDVKMKEKGDIPEGYSVSREKKERFSLILESASTNQTSMYLCASSPHVRDREIDNEQFFGPGTRLTVL.

V is TRBV19 and J is TRBJ2-1; D perhaps matches TRBD2 (6 bases). V was shortened by 5 bases and J by 6 bases, with 11 bases between the two germline ends. Germline V gene data show CDR1 as LNHDA and CDR2 as SQIVND (reference sequence). The CDR3 contains 13 residues. The CDR3 DNA reads as TGTGCCAGTAGTTATCGGCGGGGCAATGAGCAGTTCTTC. Its protein is CASSYRRGNEQFF.

This rearrangement joins TRBV19 to TRBJ1-6; D remains ambiguous. The CDR3 consists of 14 residues. With 2 bases removed from V and 5 bases from J, the gap between germline ends came to 7 bases. CDR1 is LNHDA, CDR2 SQIVND, per germline (reference sequence). In nucleotides, the CDR3 is TGTGCCAGTAGTATAACCGGTAATAATTCACCCCTCCACTTT. This encodes CASSITGNNSPLHF.

V usage is TRBV19 and J usage is TRBJ2-1; 10 nucleotides align to TRBD2. The V segment lost 4 bases and the J segment 5 bases; nucleotides outside the gene matches: 8. This CDR3 has 16 amino acids. The germline V gene encodes CDR1 LNHDA and CDR2 SQIVND (reference sequence). CDR3 region: CASSKLAGEIHNEQFF. CDR3 DNA: TGTGCCAGTAGTAAGCTAGCGGGAGAAATCCACAATGAGCAGTTCTTC. The full variable domain, its missing parts supplied by reference TRBV19 and TRBJ2-1, is DGGITQSPKYLFRKEGQNVTLSCEQNLNHDAMYWYRQDPGQGLRLIYYSQIVNDFQKGDIAEGYSVSREKKESFPLTVTSAQKNPTAFYLCASSKLAGEIHNEQFFGPGTRLTVL.

The chain couples TRBV6-1 to TRBJ2-7; 11 bases fit TRBD2. This CDR3 has 18 residues. From germline, CDR1 is MNHNS and CDR2 SASEGT. V gave up 4 bases and J gave up 4 bases; unmatched junction bases: 15. CDR3 loop: CASSGSLAGDRRFYEQYF. The CDR3 bases are TGTGCCAGCAGTGGTTCACTAGCGGGAGACCGCCGCTTTTACGAGCAGTACTTC.

The rearrangement uses TRBV6-1 and TRBJ1-6; no clear D. The V gene's germline CDR1 is MNHNS and CDR2 SASEGT. This CDR3 is built from 14 residues. V lost 5 bases and J lost 10, with 15 bases in between. In DNA form, the CDR3 reads TGTGCCAGCAGTCCCCGTGAGGCCGAGTCACCCCTCCACTTT. Encoded protein: CASSPREAESPLHF.